This TCR beta chain was profiled in a study of blood T cell repertoires in COVID-19. Here immunoSEQ multiplex PCR was the method, and the copy in TCRdb shows in-frame clones only, minus some. The sample includes approximately 400,000 clones, 70% to 90% of them seen just once. Sequencing was carried out using peripheral blood. The receptor comes from a man aged 35 to 55 with acute or convalescent COVID-19.

The CDR3: CATDGVGYNSPLHF. CDR3 coding DNA: TGTGCCACCGACGGGGTCGGATATAATTCACCCCTCCACTTT. The chain has TRBV28 and TRBJ1-6, with D unclear. Deletions cut 10 bases from V and 4 bases from J, with 14 bases between. The germline gives CDR1 MDHEN, CDR2 SYDVKM. The CDR3 is 14 amino acids.